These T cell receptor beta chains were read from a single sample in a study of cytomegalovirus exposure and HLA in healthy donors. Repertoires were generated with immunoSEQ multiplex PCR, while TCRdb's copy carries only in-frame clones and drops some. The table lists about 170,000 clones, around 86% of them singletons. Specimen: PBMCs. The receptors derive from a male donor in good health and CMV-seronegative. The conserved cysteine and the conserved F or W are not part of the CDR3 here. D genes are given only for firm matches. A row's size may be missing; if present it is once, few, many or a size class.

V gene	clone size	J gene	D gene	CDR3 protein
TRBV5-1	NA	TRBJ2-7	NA	ASSPRTAYEQY
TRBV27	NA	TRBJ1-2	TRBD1	ASRNLQGINYGYT
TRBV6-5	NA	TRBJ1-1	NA	ASSRKQVNTEAF
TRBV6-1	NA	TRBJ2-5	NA	ASSEGPLGGGETQY
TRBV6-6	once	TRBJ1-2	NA	ASSYIQGYGYT
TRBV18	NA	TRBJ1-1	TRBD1	ASSPYRGLSAEAF
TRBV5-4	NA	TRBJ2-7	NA	ASSLDEVVEQY
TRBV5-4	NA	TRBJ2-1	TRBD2	ASSAPGGRYNEQF
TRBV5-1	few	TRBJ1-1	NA	ASSLEIVGARNTEAF
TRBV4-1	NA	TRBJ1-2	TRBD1	ASSRSQGDSGYT
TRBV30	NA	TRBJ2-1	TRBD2	AWDAGTSGEQF
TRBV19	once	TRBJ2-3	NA	ASSHRAFDTQY
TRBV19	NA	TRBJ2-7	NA	ASSTPGFTYEQY
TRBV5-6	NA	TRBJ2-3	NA	ASRTGRDTQY
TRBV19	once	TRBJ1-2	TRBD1	ASTQDGQGGNYGYT
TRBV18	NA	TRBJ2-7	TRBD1	ASSQGQGGAYEQY
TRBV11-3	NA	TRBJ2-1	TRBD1	ASSMGQGASNEQF
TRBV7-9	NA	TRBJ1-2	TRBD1	ASTILGGPLGGYT
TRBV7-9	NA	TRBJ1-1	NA	ASSLPAGVVAF
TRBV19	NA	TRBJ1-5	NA	ASERDGGNQPQH
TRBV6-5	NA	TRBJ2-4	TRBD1	ASSYGTGFYIQY
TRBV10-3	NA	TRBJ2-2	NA	AIRENGNTGELF
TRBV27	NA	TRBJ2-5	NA	ASSFRVQETQY
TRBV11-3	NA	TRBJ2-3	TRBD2	ASSSGTSGADTQY
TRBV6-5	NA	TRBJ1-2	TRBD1	ASSYGQGAYGYT
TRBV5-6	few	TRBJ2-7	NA	ASSSTRGVHYEQY
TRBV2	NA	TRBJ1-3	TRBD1	ASRFGTGTGRRNTIY
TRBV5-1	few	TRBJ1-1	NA	ASSLAPGDTEAF
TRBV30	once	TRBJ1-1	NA	AQQGGDTEAF
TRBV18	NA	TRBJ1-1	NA	ASSPQPRTRDVNTEAF
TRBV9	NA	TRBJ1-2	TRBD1	ASSLGTGANYGYT
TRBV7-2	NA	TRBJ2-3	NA	ASSLMQASTDTQY
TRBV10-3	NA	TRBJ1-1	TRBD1	AISESGQAGTEAF
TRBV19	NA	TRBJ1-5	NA	ASSIAGYSNQPQH
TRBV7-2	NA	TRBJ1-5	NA	ASSPDGGLNQPQH
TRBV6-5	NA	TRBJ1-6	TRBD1	ASRLDRVGSPLH
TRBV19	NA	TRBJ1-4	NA	ASSTGYEKLF
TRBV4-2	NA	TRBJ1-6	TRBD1	ASSQETGTGNNSPLH
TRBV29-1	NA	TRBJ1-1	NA	SGGGLNTEAF
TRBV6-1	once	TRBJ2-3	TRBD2	ASSRTSGVSDTQY
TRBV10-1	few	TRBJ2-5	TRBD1	ASSESAGGLEETQY
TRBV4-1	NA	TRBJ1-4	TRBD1	ASSQVRTGGRRGEKLF
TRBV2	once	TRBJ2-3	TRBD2	ASSARAGGTDTQY
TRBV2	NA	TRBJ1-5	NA	ASSVARSNQPQH
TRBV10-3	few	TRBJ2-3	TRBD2	AISLSGGALDTQY
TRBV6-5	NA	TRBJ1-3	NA	ASSSGGMGPGNTIY
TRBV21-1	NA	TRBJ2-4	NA	ASSGDFSNGRIQY
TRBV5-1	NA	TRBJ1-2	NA	ASTTGALGYGYT
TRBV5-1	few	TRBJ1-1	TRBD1	ASSPTQGALNTEAF
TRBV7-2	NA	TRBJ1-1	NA	ASSPDSLNTEAF
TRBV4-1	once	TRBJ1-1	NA	ASSQVPAGKNTEAF
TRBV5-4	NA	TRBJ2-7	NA	ASSLSSYEQY
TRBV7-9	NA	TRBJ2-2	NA	ASSFELTGELF
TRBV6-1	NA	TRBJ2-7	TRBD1	ASRDRGYEQY